Detailed here is one T cell receptor beta chain. The assay was immunoSEQ multiplex PCR, and TCRdb's table has in-frame clones only and misses some. The profile shows tens of thousands of clones, under 95% of them singletons. This entry comes from a study of T cell changes during pregnancy in multiple sclerosis. The V segment lost 6 bases and the J segment 0 bases; nucleotides outside the gene matches: 8. CDR3 length equals 16 residues. Germline CDR1 and CDR2: SEHNR and FQNEAQ (reference sequence). This TCR was sampled from a female donor with multiple sclerosis, enrolled in a pregnancy study. The material sequenced was peripheral blood, taken before pregnancy. The chain carries TRBV7-9 and TRBJ2-4; 7 bases agree with TRBD1. The CDR3 protein is CASSHGQALAKNIQYF. The CDR3 DNA reads TGTGCCAGCAGTCATGGACAGGCGTTAGCCAAAAACATTCAGTACTTC.